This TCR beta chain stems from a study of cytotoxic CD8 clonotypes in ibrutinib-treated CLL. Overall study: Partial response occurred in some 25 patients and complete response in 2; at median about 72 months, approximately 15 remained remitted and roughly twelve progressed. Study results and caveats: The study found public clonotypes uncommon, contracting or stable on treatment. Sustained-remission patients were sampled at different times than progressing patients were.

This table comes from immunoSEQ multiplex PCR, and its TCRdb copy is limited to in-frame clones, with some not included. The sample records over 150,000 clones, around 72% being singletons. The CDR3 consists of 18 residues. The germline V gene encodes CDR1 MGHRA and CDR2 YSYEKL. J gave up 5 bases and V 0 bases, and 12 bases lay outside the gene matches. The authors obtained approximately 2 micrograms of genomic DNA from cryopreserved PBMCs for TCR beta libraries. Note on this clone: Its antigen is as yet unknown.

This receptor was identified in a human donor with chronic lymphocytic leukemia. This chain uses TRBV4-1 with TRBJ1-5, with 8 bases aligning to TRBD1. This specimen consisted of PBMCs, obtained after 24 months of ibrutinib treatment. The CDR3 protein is CASSQEFSRTGFHQPQHF. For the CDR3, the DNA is TGCGCCAGCAGCCAAGAATTTTCCCGGACAGGGTTTCATCAGCCCCAGCATTTT.